The rows below give T cell receptor beta chains drawn from one sample of a study of CD8 T cells in Susac syndrome. MiXCR was run by TCRdb on the immunoSEQ multiplex PCR reads, yielding one entry per CDR3 protein. The table has about 100,000 distinct CDR3 sequences, about 96% seen once. The sequenced sample was CD8+ T cells from PBMCs. These receptors all stem from a human donor with Susac syndrome. The CDR3 runs from the conserved cysteine through the conserved F or W. The order of the fields is J gene, V gene, D gene, CDR3 DNA, CDR3 protein. D genes are given only for firm matches.

TRBJ2-1 TRBV4-1 - TGCGCCAGCAGCCAAGCTTCCGGGGCCAATGAGCAGTTCTTC CASSQASGANEQFF
TRBJ2-2 TRBV7-2 TRBD2 TGTGCCAGCAGCTTACTTAGCGGGAGTGTCGGGGAGCTGTTTTTT CASSLLSGSVGELFF
TRBJ2-1 TRBV12-3/TRBV12-4 TRBD1 TGTGCCAGCAGTATAGACAGGGCGTACAATGAGCAGTTCTTC CASSIDRAYNEQFF
TRBJ1-6 TRBV15 TRBD1 TGTGCCACCAGCGTAGACAGGGTAAATTCACCCCTCCACTTT CATSVDRVNSPLHF
TRBJ2-7 TRBV2 - TGTGCCAGCAGTGAACGGCGCACCCACTTC CASSERRTHF
TRBJ1-2 TRBV29-1 - TGCAGCGTTGAACGACGGAGCCCCTATGGCTACACCTTC CSVERRSPYGYTF
TRBJ2-3 TRBV4-2 TRBD2 TGTGCCAGCAGCCCTAGCGGCAACACAGATACGCAGTATTTT CASSPSGNTDTQYF
TRBJ2-7 TRBV7-9 - TGTGCCAGCAGCGCCGAGAACGGGGTTGGTCTCTACGAGCAGTACTTC CASSAENGVGLYEQYF
TRBJ2-7 TRBV4-1 - TGCGCCAGCAGCCAGGTCCCGGGGGACCCTTTCCCCTACGAGCAGTACTTC CASSQVPGDPFPYEQYF
TRBJ2-2 TRBV2 - TGTGCCAGCAGCGGACTCAACACCGGGGAGCTGTTTTTT CASSGLNTGELFF
TRBJ2-7 TRBV20-1 - TGCAGTGCTAGGGGCCACTCCTACGAGCAGTACTTC CSARGHSYEQYF
TRBJ2-1 TRBV15 TRBD2 TGTGCCACCAGCAGAGAGGGACTAGGGGAGCAGTTCTTC CATSREGLGEQFF
TRBJ2-2 TRBV7-2 TRBD2 TGTGCCAGCAGCCCCCGGGGGGGCGGAACCGGGGAGCTGTTTTTT CASSPRGGGTGELFF
TRBJ2-3 TRBV29-1 TRBD2 TGCAGCGTGCCTGGAGGACTAGCGGCAGATACGCAGTATTTT CSVPGGLAADTQYF
TRBJ2-2 TRBV4-1 - TGCGCCAGCAGCCCCAGCGGACCCACCGGGGAGCTGTTTTTT CASSPSGPTGELFF
TRBJ2-1 TRBV28 - TGTGCCAGCAGCTCGGTCGGGTACAATGAGCAGTTCTTC CASSSVGYNEQFF